Described below is a single T cell receptor (beta chain) sequence and its context. This clonotype was seen at least ten times. It lacks a known antigen. No per-base quality is available; no much larger clone lies one base away. Relative to germline, V is 1 base shorter and J is 7 bases shorter, with 8 bases between their ends. From the cysteine through the phenylalanine, the CDR3 covers 13 amino acids. The DNA shown is the 39-base CDR3, in frame from base 1. Based on the germline V gene, the CDR1 and CDR2 sequences are SGHNT and YENEEA. The data were obtained in a study of spatial heterogeneity in lung cancer (dated by TCRdb to the late 2010s). Study-level background: Samples were obtained from about 69 patients with early-stage, untreated non-small cell lung cancer from the lung TRACERx cohort. Follow-up PBMC samples were sequenced whenever the samples were available, and the median time to follow-up was roughly 2 years after resection. TCR alpha and beta repertoires were quantitatively compared across multiple tumor regions, matched nontumor lung and blood in non-small cell lung cancer. At surgery, about 210 tumor regions, around 67 matched nontumor lung samples and more than 50 PBMC samples were TCR-sequenced for both alpha and beta chains. Nonsynonymous mutation counts, determined by whole-exome sequencing of tumor tissue, were related to TCR repertoire features. In the raw uncorrected reads, each unique combination of TCR and UMI appeared more than ten times on average. Beta-chain transcripts were consistently detected in greater numbers than alpha-chain transcripts, which likely reflected higher beta-chain transcript abundance.

The time point label, as the study defines it: blood at routine non-recurrence follow-up after resection. For TCR sequencing, whole RNA was extracted from tumor and nontumor lung tissue, or from cryopreserved PBMC samples, and no cell sorting was done. A patient was chosen for TCR sequencing only when enough RNA was available from at least two tumor regions. The method behind the library was 5' RACE. Sequencing used a NextSeq 500. To allow correction of PCR and sequencing errors, the TCR library protocol tagged every TCR cDNA molecule with a unique molecular identifier. For the original study's pipeline: Decombinator tools were used for TCR identification, UMI-based error correction and CDR3 extraction. Expanded TCRs were defined as those above a frequency of 2 per 1,000, corresponding to the top 1% of the tumor frequency distribution. Rényi diversity was computed with the R vegan package after subsampling each repertoire 100 times to 5,000 TCRs. CDR3 similarity networks were built from amino acid triplet string-kernel similarity, connecting CDR3s with pairwise similarity above 0.82. TCRdb reanalyzed the raw reads on its own, using fastp at Q25 for trimming and MiXCR for clone calling, and kept in-frame beta chains. Rows are unified per CDR3 protein, each entry keeping the most common DNA and genes. The V and J calls, along with clone size, are taken from TCRdb and not from the paper's own processing. The table for this sample lists some 30,000 distinct CDR3 sequences; 8.5% to 12% of them were counted only once. The ten largest clones represent about 30% of the sample.

General findings and caveats noted by the study authors: Confirming at a functional level the hypothesis that regional TCRs recognize regional mutations was considered to require additional single-cell paired TCR alpha and beta sequencing. Comparisons of baseline and follow-up blood repertoires included only approximately 14 patients. Ubiquitous expanded tumor TCRs were found in blood more often at tumor resection than at routine follow-up.

This TCR was recovered from a female donor with early-stage non-small cell lung cancer. The chain was built from TRBV11-3 and TRBJ2-1, with the D gene too uncertain to name. The source material was PBMCs, sampled at follow-up. CDR3 protein: CASSLGLGNEQFF. In nucleotide form, the sequence is TGTGCCAGCAGCTTAGGCCTCGGGAATGAGCAGTTCTTC.